This T cell receptor beta chain was sequenced in a study of OX40 agonist ivuxolimab in advanced cancers. Study-wide context: Past anti-PD-1, anti-PD-L1 or anti-CTLA-4 therapy was accepted, and roughly 38% had received some.

General study findings and limits: The 0.1-3.0 mg/kg partial responders had among the lowest clonal expansion. More expanded clones were found, on average, in CD8+ than in CD4+ T cells.

Libraries were prepared by immunoSEQ multiplex PCR; TCRdb keeps only in-frame clonotypes and omits some of them. Seen here are some 64,000 clones, more than 90% observed once, and the top ten hold around 0.63%. Note on this clone: The antigen remains unidentified.

The germline V gene encodes CDR1 MNHEY and CDR2 SVGAGI. The CDR3 has 14 amino acids. Trimming took off 5 bases at V and 4 bases at J, with 12 bases between the two ends. Specimen: CD4+ or CD8+ T cells sorted from blood, collected in a trial of the OX40 agonist ivuxolimab. J is TRBJ1-5 and V is TRBV6-5; a possible D gene is TRBD1 (5 bases). The source is an adult with an advanced solid tumor such as melanoma, head and neck, liver or kidney cancer. The CDR3 here is CASSNRRGNQPQHF. CDR3 DNA sequence: TGTGCCAGCAGTAACAGGAGAGGAAATCAGCCCCAGCATTTT.